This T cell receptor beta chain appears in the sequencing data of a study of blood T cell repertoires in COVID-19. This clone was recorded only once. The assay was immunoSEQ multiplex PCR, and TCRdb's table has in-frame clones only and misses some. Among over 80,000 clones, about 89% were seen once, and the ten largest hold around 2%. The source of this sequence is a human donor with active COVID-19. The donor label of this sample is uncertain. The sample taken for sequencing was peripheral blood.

CDR3 amino acids: CASSPRGREYAGQPQHF. CDR3 sequence (DNA): TGTGCCAGCAGCCCCCGCGGCAGGGAATATGCAGGTCAGCCCCAGCATTTT. The chain carries TRBV3-1 (or the pseudogene TRBV3-2) and TRBJ1-5, with D perhaps matching TRBD1 (5 bases). Germline CDR1 LGHDT, CDR2 YNNKEL (reference sequence). CDR3 length: 17 residues. V lost 4 bases and J 6 bases, leaving 22 bases between the germline ends.